This T cell receptor beta chain was retrieved from a study of T cells in Graves' hyperthyroidism and ophthalmopathy. Study findings and constraints: Most thyroid clonotypes expanded above 0.001 were also detected in blood.

Looked up from germline, CDR1 is MNHEY and CDR2 is SVGEGT. V was clipped by 8 bases and J by 6 bases, with 19 bases between them. The CDR3 contains 14 residues. The CDR3 regions of TCR beta were amplified from RNA transcripts. An initial round of RT-PCR targeting the TCR CDR3 relied on the HTBI primer set. Using its own MiXCR run on the multiplex PCR reads, TCRdb lists one record per CDR3 protein. The data show fewer than 110,000 distinct CDR3 sequences, with about 15% seen just once and about 40% held by the top ten. Details on this clonotype: Its specificity is unknown.

The material sequenced was blood. This TCR derives from a woman aged 45-60 years with Graves' hyperthyroidism. The V call is TRBV6-2 or TRBV6-3, the J call TRBJ1-1; D is perhaps TRBD1 (5 bases). The CDR3 region is CASGRPGRASEAFF. DNA for the CDR3: TGTGCCAGCGGGAGGCCGGGACGGGCTTCTGAAGCTTTCTTT.